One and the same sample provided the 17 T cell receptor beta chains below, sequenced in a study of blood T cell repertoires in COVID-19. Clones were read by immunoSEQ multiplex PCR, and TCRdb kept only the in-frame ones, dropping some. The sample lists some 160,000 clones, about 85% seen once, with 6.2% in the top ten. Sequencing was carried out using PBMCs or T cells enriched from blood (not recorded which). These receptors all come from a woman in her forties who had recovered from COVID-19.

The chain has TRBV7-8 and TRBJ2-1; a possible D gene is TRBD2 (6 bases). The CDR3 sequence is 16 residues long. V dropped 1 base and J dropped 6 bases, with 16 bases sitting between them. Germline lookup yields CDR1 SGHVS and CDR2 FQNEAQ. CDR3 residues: CASSLGLRGNTNEQFF. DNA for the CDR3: TGTGCCAGCAGCTTAGGTTTGCGGGGAAACACCAATGAGCAGTTCTTC.

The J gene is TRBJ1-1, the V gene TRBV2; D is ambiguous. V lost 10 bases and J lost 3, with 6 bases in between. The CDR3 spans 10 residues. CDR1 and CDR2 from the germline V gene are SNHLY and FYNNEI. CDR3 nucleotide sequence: TGTGCCATTCGAGACACTGAAGCTTTCTTT. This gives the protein CAIRDTEAFF.

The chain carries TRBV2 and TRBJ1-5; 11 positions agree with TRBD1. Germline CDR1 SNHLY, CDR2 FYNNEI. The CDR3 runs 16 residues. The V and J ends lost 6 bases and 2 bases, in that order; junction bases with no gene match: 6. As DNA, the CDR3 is TGTGCCAGCAGCAAGGACAGGGGGCTAGGCAATCAGCCCCAGCATTTT. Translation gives CASSKDRGLGNQPQHF.

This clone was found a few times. The CDR3 nucleotides are TGTGCCAGCTCACCACGGACAGGGACGAACACTGAAGCTTTCTTT. Protein sequence: CASSPRTGTNTEAFF. This sequence joins TRBV18 and TRBJ1-1; TRBD1 agrees at 8 bases. Unmatched junction bases numbered 2, after V lost 1 base and J lost 1 base. The CDR3 sequence is 15 residues long. CDR1 and CDR2 (germline): KGHSH, LQKENI. Using reference TRBV18 and TRBJ1-1 for the parts outside the CDR3, the full variable domain is NAGVMQNPRHLVRRRGQEARLRCSPMKGHSHVYWYRQLPEEGLKFMVYLQKENIIDESGMPKERFSAEFPKEGPSILRIQQVVRGDSAAYFCASSPRTGTNTEAFFGQGTRLTVV.

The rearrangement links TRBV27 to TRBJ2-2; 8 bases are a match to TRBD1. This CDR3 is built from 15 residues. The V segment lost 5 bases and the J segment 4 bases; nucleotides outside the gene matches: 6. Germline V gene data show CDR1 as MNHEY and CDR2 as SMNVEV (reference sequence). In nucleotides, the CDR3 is TGTGCCAGCAGTACACGGACAGGGCCCACCGGGGAGCTGTTTTTT. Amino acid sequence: CASSTRTGPTGELFF.

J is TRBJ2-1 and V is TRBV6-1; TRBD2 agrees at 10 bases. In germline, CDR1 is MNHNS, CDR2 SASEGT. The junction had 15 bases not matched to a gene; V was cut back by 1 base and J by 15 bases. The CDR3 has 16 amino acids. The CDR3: CASSEVIDLAGVLRFF. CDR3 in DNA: TGTGCCAGCAGTGAAGTCATAGATCTAGCGGGAGTATTGAGGTTCTTC.

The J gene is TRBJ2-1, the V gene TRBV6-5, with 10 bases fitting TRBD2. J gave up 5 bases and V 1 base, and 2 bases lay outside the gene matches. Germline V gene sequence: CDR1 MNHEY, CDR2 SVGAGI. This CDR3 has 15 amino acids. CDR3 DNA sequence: TGTGCCAGCAGTTACTTAGCGGGGGGAAACAATGAGCAGTTCTTC. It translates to CASSYLAGGNNEQFF.

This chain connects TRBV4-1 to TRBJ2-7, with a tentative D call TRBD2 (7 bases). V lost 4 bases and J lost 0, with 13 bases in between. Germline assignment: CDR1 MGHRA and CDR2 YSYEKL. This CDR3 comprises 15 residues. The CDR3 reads CASSLPGGGSYEQYF. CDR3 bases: TGCGCCAGCAGCCTCCCGGGGGGCGGCTCCTACGAGCAGTACTTC.

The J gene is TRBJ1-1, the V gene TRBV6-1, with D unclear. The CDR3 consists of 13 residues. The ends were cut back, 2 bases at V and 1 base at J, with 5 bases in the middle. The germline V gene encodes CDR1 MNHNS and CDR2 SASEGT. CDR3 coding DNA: TGTGCCAGCAGTGAACTCAGGAACACTGAAGCTTTCTTT. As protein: CASSELRNTEAFF.

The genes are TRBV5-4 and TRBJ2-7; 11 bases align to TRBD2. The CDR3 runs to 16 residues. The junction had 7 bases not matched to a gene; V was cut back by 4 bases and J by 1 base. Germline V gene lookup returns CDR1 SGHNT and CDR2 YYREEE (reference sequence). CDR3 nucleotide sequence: TGTGCCAGCAGCATGGGAGGGACTAGCGGTTCCTACGAGCAGTACTTC. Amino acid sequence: CASSMGGTSGSYEQYF.

In DNA, the CDR3 is TGTGCCAGCAGCTTATGGGCTAGCGGTTCCTACAATGAGCAGTTCTTC. This encodes CASSLWASGSYNEQFF. The chain couples TRBV7-3 to TRBJ2-1, with 7 bases lining up with TRBD2. The CDR3 consists of 16 residues. Losses at the gene ends were 2 bases for V and 1 base for J; bases not matched to a gene: 5. Germline CDR1 reads SGHTA; CDR2 reads FQGTGA. Variable domain in full (rest from reference TRBV7-3 and TRBJ2-1): GAGVSQTPSNKVTEKGKYVELRCDPISGHTALYWYRQSLGQGPEFLIYFQGTGAADDSGLPNDRFFAVRPEGSVSTLKIQRTERGDSAVYLCASSLWASGSYNEQFFGPGTRLTVL.

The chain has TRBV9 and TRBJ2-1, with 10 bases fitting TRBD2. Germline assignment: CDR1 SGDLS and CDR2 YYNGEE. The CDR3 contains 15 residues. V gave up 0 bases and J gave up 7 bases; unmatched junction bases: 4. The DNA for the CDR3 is TGTGCCAGCAGCGTAGAAGCGGGAGGGGGGAATGAGCAGTTCTTC. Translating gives CASSVEAGGGNEQFF. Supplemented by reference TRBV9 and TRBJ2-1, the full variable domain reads DSGVTQTPKHLITATGQRVTLRCSPRSGDLSVYWYQQSLDQGLQFLIQYYNGEERAKGNILERFSAQQFPDLHSELNLSSLELGDSALYFCASSVEAGGGNEQFFGPGTRLTVL.

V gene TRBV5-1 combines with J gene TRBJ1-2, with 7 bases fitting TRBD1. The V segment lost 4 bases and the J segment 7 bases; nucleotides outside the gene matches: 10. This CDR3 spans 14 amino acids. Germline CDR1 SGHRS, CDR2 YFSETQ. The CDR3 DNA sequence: TGCGCCAGCAGCCCGAGACAGGGAGTAGGTGGCTACACCTTC. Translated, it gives CASSPRQGVGGYTF.

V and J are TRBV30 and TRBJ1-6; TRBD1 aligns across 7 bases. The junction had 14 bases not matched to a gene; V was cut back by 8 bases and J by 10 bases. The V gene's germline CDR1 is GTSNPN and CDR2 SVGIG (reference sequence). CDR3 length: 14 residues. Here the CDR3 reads CAVRQGLGESPLHF. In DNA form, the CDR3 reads TGTGCCGTCCGACAGGGCCTCGGAGAGTCACCCCTCCACTTT.

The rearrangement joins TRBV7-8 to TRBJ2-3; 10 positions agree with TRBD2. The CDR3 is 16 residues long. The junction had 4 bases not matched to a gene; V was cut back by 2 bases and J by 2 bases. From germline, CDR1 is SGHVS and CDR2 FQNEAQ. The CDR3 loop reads CASSLRLAGVTDTQYF. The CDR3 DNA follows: TGTGCCAGCAGCTTACGCCTAGCGGGGGTCACAGATACGCAGTATTTT.

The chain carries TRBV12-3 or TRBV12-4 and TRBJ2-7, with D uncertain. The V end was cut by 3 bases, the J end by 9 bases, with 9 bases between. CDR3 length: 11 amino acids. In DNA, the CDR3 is TGTGCCAGCAGTTTGGGCAGCTGGCAGTACTTC. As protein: CASSLGSWQYF.

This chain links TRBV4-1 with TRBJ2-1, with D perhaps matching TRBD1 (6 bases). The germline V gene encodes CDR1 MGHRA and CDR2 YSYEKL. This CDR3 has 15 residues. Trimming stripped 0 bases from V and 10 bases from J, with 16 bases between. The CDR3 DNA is TGCGCCAGCAGCCAAGACCGATTCACAGGGTTAGAGCAGTTCTTC. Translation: CASSQDRFTGLEQFF.